The 8 T cell receptor beta chains below all came from one sample that was sequenced in a study of T-cell memory formation after mild COVID-19. TCRdb redid the calling of the 5' RACE reads with MiXCR, one entry per CDR3 protein. The sample includes roughly 320,000 distinct CDR3 sequences, around 27% seen only once; the top ten take approximately 13%. Material for sequencing was PBMCs or a T cell subset sorted from them (not recorded which). Receptors were obtained from an adult woman who had mild COVID-19 (a few samples of this study predate the infection). Cell type and time point are not known.

The CDR3 protein is CASSLSAGLNTGELFF. CDR3 in DNA: TGTGCCAGCAGCTTATCGGCAGGCCTGAACACCGGGGAGCTGTTTTTT. The V gene is TRBV7-6, the J gene TRBJ2-2; no firm D call. The length of the CDR3 is 16 residues. Trimming removed 2 bases at V and 1 base at J, with 11 bases between. Germline CDR1 is SGHVS and CDR2 is FNYEAQ.

V is TRBV7-2 and J is TRBJ1-5; the D is unclear. Germline V gene data show CDR1 as SGHTA and CDR2 as FQGNSA. The CDR3 totals 14 residues. V lost 1 base to trimming and J lost 5 bases, with 9 bases between them. CDR3 nucleotide sequence: TGTGCCAGCAGCTTAGATTCGGTAGATCAGCCCCAGCATTTT. It specifies CASSLDSVDQPQHF.

The V call is TRBV20-1, the J call TRBJ1-2; D uncertain. The CDR3 is 14 amino acids. Between the trimmed V and J ends, which lost 1 base and 7 bases, there was a span of 16 bases. Looked up from germline, CDR1 is DFQATT and CDR2 is SNEGSKA (reference sequence). This chain's CDR3 is CSARAPRGDGGYTF. The CDR3 DNA sequence: TGCAGTGCTAGAGCCCCCCGCGGGGATGGTGGCTACACCTTC.

This clonotype was seen a handful of times. This rearrangement joins TRBV20-1 to TRBJ1-1, with D tentatively TRBD1 (6 bases). The ends were cut back, 6 bases at V and 2 bases at J, with 13 bases in the middle. Germline V gene sequence: CDR1 DFQATT, CDR2 SNEGSKA (reference sequence). CDR3 size: 13 residues. The CDR3 region has the DNA TGCAGTGCATCAGGGGTGATTAACACTGAAGCTTTCTTT. Its protein is CSASGVINTEAFF.

This clonotype was detected a few times. The chain is built from TRBV14 and TRBJ2-5; maybe TRBD2 (5 bases). CDR3 length: 16 amino acids. Trimming removed 0 bases from V and 1 base from J, with 12 bases in between. Looked up from germline, CDR1 is SGHDN and CDR2 is FVKESK. CDR3 sequence: CASSQEMGVTQETQYF. CDR3 bases: TGTGCCAGCAGCCAAGAAATGGGAGTGACCCAAGAGACCCAGTACTTC.

The V and J genes are TRBV25-1 and TRBJ1-3; D is unresolved. Germline V lookup: CDR1 MGHDK, CDR2 SYGVNS. The CDR3 has 18 amino acids. The V end lost 2 bases, the J end lost 2 bases, and 19 bases lay between the germline ends. CDR3 residues: CASSEAASRAEAGNTIYF. The CDR3 nucleotides read TGTGCCAGCAGTGAAGCAGCATCCCGGGCTGAAGCTGGAAACACCATATATTTT.

This sequence joins TRBV6-2 or TRBV6-3 and TRBJ2-5; the D gene could be TRBD1 or TRBD2 (7 bases each). Between the trimmed V and J ends, which lost 6 bases and 10 bases, there was a span of 18 bases. CDR1 is MNHEY, CDR2 SVGEGT, per germline. The CDR3 runs 13 residues. The CDR3 bases are TGTGCCAGCAGAGGAACAGGGGTAGCGGGCCAGTACTTC. Protein product: CASRGTGVAGQYF.

The chain links TRBV7-9 to TRBJ2-7, with D perhaps being TRBD1 or TRBD2 (5 bases each). This CDR3 spans 15 amino acids. CDR1 is SEHNR and CDR2 is FQNEAQ in the germline V gene (reference sequence). V shed 5 bases and J shed 2 bases, with 16 bases lying between them. The CDR3 DNA is TGTGCCAGCAGCCCATGGGACGGAAACCCCTACGAGCAGTACTTC. Its protein product is CASSPWDGNPYEQYF. The entire variable domain, with the rest obtained from reference TRBV7-9 and TRBJ2-7, is as follows: DTGVSQNPRHKITKRGQNVTFRCDPISEHNRLYWYRQTLGQGPEFLTYFQNEAQLEKSRLLSDRFSAERPKGSFSTLEIQRTEQGDSAMYLCASSPWDGNPYEQYFGPGTRLTVT.